This T cell receptor (beta chain) was sequenced in a study of OX40 agonist ivuxolimab in advanced cancers. Study-wide context: Ivuxolimab was an agonistic, fully human IgG2 monoclonal antibody directed against OX40 (CD134), a costimulatory receptor. In the dose-escalation cohort, 82.7% of patients were male, and the mean age was approximately 60 years, with a range of about 20 to 79. The point of sequencing TCRbeta in the periphery was to test whether ivuxolimab changed TCR sequence diversity and drove clonal T-cell expansion. Of the roughly 51 patients in dose escalation, about 20 had hepatocellular carcinoma, some 15 had melanoma, 9 had renal cell carcinoma and 9 had head and neck cancer. The monotherapy dose-escalation portion (N of about 50 patients) of the phase I ivuxolimab trial is reported in the paper. Intravenous ivuxolimab was administered to patients every 2 weeks at six dose levels: 0.01, 0.1, 0.3, 1.5, 3 and 10 mg/kg. Partial responses occurred in three dose-escalation patients: two with cutaneous melanoma and one with hepatocellular carcinoma. Prior anti-PD-1, anti-PD-L1 or anti-CTLA-4 therapy was permitted, and approximately 41% of dose-escalation patients had received checkpoint inhibitors.

The germline V gene supplies CDR1 SGHRS and CDR2 YFSETQ. Between the V and J ends, shortened by 4 bases and 9 bases respectively, the junction contains 25 bases. The CDR3 numbers 16 residues from cysteine through phenylalanine. CDR3 DNA is the only sequence kept; it has 48 bases, read in frame from the first base. Study-wide findings and limitations: Low levels of normalized T-cell clonal expansion were also seen in some nonresponding patients. In partial responders in the 0.1-3.0 mg/kg groups, normalized peripheral clonal expansion was found to be among the lowest, especially among CD8+ T cells. At doses of 0.1 to 3.0 mg/kg, clonal expansion of both CD4+ and CD8+ blood T cells was observed from baseline to week 6. Which antigens the clonally expanded peripheral T cells were specific for was not determined. After ivuxolimab, CD8+ T cells had more expanded clones than CD4+ T cells on average.

About this clone itself: The antigen it binds to is not known. It has no much larger one-base neighbor in the sample; base qualities were not kept.

Genomic DNA was extracted from sorted cells for sequencing of the TCRbeta CDR3 region. The immunoSEQ Assay was used for sequencing of TCRbeta CDR3 regions. The table was pulled from immuneACCESS by TCRdb, which kept in-frame rearrangements only. Such tables lose some clones; where checked, under half of the loss comes from unresolved V genes, and the rest has no known cause. A total of about 93,000 clones appear in this sample, roughly nine tenths of them only once. The ten largest make up 0.3% to 0.4% of the sample. The trial excluded patients who had a history of autoimmune disease or were on systemic immunosuppression. Peripheral blood for TCR sequencing was collected from all dose cohorts at baseline, on cycle 4 day 1, and on cycle 7 day 1. Samples were obtained from an open-label, multicenter, first-in-human phase I dose-escalation trial of ivuxolimab. Adults with locally advanced or metastatic melanoma, renal cell carcinoma, hepatocellular carcinoma or head and neck squamous cell carcinoma were enrolled in the trial. Before TCR sequencing, CD4+ T cells and CD8+ T cells from peripheral blood were sorted into separate populations.

This clonotype originated in an adult with an advanced solid tumor such as melanoma, head and neck, liver or kidney cancer. Rearrangement joined TRBV5-1 to TRBJ1-1; the D region possibly corresponds to TRBD1 (5 bases align). This specimen consisted of CD4+ or CD8+ T cells sorted from blood, obtained in a trial of the OX40 agonist ivuxolimab. The CDR3 loop reads CASSPASGRQGGKAFF. The sequenced DNA: TGCGCCAGCAGCCCCGCTTCAGGCCGGCAGGGTGGGAAAGCTTTCTTT.